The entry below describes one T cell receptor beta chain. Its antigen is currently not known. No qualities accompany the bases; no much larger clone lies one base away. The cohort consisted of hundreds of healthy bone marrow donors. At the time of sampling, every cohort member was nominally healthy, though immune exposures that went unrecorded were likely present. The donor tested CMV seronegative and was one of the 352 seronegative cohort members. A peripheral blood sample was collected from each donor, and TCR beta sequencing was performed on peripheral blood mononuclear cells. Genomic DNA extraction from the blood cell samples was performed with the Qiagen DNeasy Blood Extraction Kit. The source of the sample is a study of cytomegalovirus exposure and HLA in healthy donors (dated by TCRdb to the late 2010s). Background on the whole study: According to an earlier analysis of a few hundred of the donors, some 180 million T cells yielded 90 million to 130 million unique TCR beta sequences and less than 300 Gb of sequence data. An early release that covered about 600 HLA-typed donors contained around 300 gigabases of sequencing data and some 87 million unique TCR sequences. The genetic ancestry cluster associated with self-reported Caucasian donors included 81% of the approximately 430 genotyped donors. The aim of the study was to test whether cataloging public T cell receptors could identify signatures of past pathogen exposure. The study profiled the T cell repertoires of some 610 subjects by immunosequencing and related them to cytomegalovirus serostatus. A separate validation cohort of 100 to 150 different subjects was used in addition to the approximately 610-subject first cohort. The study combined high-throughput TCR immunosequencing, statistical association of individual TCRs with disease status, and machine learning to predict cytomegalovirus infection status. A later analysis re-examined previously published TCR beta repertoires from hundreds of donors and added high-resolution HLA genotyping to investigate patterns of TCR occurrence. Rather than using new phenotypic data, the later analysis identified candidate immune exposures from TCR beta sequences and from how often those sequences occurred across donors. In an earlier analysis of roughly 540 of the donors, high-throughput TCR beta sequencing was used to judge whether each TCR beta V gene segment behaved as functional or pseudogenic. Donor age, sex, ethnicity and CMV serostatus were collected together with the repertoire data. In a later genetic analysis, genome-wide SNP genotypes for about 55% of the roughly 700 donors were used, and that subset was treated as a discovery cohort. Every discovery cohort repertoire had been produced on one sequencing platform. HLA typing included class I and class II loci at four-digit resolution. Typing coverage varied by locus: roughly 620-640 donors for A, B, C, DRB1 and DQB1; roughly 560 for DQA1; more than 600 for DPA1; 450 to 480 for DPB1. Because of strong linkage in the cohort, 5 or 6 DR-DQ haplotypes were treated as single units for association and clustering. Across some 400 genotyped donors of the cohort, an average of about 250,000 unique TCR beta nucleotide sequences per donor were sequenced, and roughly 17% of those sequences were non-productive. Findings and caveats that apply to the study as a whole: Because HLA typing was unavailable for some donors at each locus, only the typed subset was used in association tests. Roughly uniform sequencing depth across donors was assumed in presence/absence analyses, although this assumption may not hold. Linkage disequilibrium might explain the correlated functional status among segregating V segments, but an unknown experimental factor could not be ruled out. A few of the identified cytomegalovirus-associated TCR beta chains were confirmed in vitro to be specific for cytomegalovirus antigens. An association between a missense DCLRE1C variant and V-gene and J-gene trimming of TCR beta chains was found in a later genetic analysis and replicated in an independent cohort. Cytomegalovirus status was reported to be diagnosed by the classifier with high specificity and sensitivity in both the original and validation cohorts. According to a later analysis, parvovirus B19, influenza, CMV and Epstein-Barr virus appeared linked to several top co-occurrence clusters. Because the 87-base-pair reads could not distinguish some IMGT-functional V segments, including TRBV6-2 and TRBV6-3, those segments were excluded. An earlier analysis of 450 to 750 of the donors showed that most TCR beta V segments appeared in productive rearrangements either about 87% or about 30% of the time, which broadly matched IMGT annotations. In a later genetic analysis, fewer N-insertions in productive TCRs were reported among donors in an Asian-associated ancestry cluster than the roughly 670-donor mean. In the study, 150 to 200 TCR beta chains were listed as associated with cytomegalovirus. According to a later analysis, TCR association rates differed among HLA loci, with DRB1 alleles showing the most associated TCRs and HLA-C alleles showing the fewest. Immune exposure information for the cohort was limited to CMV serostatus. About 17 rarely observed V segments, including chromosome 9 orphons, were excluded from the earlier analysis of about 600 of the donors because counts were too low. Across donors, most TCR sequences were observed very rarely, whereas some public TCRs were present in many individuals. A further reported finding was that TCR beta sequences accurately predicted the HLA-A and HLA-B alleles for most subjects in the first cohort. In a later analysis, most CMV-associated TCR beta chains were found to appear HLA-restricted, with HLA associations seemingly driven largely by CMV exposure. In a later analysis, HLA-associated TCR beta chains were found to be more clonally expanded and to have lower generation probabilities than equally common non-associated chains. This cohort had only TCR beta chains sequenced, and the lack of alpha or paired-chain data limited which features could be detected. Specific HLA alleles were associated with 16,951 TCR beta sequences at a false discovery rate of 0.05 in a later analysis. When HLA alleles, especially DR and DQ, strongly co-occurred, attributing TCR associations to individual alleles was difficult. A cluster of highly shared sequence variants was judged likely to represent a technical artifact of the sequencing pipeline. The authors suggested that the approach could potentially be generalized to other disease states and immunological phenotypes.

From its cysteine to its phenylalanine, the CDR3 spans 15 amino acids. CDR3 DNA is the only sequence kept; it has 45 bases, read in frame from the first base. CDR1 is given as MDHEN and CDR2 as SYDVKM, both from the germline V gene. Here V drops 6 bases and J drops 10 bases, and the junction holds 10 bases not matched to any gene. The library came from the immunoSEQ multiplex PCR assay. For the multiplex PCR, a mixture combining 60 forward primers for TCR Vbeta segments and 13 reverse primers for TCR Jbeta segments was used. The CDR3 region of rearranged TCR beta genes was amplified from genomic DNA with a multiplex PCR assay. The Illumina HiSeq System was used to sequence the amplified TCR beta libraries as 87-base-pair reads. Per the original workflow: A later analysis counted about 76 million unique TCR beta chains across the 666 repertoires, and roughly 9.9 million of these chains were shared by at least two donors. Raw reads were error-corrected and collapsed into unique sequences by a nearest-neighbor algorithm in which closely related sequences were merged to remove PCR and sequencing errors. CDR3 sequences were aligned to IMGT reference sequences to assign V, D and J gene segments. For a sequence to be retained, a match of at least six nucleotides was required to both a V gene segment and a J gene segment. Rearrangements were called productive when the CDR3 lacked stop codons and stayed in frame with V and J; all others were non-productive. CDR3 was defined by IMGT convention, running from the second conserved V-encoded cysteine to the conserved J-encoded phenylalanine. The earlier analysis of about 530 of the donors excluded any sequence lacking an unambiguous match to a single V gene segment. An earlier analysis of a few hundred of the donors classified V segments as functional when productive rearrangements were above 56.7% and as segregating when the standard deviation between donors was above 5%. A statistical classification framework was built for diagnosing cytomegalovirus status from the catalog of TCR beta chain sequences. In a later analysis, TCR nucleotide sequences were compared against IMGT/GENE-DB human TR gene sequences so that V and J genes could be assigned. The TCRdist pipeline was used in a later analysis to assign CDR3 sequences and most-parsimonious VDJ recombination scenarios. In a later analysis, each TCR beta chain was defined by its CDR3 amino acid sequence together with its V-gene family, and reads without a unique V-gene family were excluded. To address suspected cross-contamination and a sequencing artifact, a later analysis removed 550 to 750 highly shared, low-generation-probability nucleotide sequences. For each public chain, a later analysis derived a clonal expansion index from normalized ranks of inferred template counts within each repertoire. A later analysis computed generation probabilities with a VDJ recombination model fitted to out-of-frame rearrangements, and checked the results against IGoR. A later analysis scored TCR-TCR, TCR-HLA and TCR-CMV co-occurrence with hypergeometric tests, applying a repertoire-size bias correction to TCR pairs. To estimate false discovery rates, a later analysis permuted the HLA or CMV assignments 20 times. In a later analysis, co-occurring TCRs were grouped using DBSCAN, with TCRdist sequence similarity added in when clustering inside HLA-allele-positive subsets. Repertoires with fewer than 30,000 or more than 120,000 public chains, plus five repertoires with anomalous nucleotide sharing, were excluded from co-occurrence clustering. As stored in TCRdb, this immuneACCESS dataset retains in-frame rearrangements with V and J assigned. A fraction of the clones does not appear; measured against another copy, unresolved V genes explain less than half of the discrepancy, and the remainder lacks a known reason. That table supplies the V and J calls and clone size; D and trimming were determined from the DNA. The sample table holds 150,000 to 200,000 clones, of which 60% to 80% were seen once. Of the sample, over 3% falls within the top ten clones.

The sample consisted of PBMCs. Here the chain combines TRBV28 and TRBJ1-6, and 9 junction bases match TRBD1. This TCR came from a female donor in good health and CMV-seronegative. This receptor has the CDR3 CASRRDRETLSPLHF. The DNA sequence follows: TGTGCCAGCAGAAGGGACAGGGAGACCCTATCACCCCTCCACTTT.